The clone carrying this T cell receptor (beta chain) was picked up many times. Its antigen is undetermined. From germline, CDR1 is SGHRS and CDR2 YFSETQ. The CDR3 has 16 amino acids. J gave up 4 bases and V 6 bases, and 13 bases lay outside the gene matches. This sample is drawn from a study of T-cell memory formation after mild COVID-19. Background on the study: Largely, TCR clusters stayed within a single donor. Whole-study results and caveats: CD8+ contracting clones occupied EMRA, while CD4+ ones occupied mainly CM and EM.

Sample barcodes and UMIs were carried by the TCR alpha and TCR beta cDNA libraries that 5'RACE generated with constant-segment primers. A single record per CDR3 protein comes from TCRdb applying MiXCR to the 5' RACE reads. The sample lists tens of thousands of distinct CDR3 sequences, around 7.2% occurring once. The material sequenced was PBMCs or a T cell subset sorted from them (not recorded which). J is TRBJ2-5 and V is TRBV5-1, with TRBD1 identical over 9 bases. The receptor comes from a man aged 18 to 35 who had mild COVID-19 (a few samples of this study predate the infection). Cell type and time point are not known. The CDR3 loop reads CASKGQGLMARETQYF. DNA for the CDR3: TGCGCCAGCAAGGGACAGGGACTAATGGCCAGAGAGACCCAGTACTTC.